The present TCR beta chain was sequenced within a study of spatial heterogeneity in lung cancer. Overall study findings and caveats: The appearance of ubiquitous expanded tumor TCRs in blood was greater at resection than follow-up.

The germline CDR1 and CDR2 sequences are MNHNY and SVGAGI (reference sequence). The CDR3 is made up of 16 amino acids. V gave up 2 bases and J gave up 8 bases, with 18 bases separating them. TCRdb passed the 5' RACE reads through MiXCR, listing each CDR3 protein once. The sample contains around 40,000 distinct CDR3 sequences, approximately 5.5% of which appear only once. Time point: sample taken at primary tumor resection. Worth noting for this clonotype: Its antigen is currently unknown.

The sequence was collected from a female donor with early-stage non-small cell lung cancer. Sequenced here: PBMCs, sampled at surgery. The rearrangement uses TRBV6-6 and TRBJ1-4, with D tentatively TRBD1 (5 bases). Here the CDR3 reads CASSYGTPTSGEKLFF. As DNA, the CDR3 is TGTGCCAGCAGTTACGGGACTCCCACCTCCGGGGAAAAACTGTTTTTT.